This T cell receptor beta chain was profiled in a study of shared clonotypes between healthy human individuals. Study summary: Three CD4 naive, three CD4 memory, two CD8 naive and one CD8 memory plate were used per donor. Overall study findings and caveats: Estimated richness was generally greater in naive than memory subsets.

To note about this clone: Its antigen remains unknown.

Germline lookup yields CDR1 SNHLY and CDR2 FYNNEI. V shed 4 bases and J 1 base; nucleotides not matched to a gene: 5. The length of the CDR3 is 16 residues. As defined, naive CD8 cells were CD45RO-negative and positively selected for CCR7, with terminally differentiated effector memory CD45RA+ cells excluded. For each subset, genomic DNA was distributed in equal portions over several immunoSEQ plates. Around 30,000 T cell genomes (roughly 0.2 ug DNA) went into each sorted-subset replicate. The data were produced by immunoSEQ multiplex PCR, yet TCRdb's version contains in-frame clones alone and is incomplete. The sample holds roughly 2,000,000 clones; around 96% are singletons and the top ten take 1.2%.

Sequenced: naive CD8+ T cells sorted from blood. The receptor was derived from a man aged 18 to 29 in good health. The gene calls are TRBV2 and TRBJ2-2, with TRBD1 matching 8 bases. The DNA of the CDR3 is TGTGCCAGCAGTGGGACCGGGACAGGGAACACCGGGGAGCTGTTTTTT. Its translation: CASSGTGTGNTGELFF.